These 7 T cell receptor beta chains were sequenced from one sample in a study of OX40 agonist ivuxolimab in advanced cancers. Clones were sequenced by immunoSEQ multiplex PCR, and TCRdb holds only the in-frame ones, with some missing. The sample has 74,000 or so clones, around 85% seen once. The specimen was CD4+ or CD8+ T cells sorted from blood, collected in a trial of the OX40 agonist ivuxolimab. The receptors were gathered from an adult with an advanced solid tumor such as melanoma, head and neck, liver or kidney cancer.

This clone has a handful of counts. The chain uses TRBV7-9 and TRBJ2-7; possibly TRBD1 for D (5 bases). Germline loops: CDR1 SEHNR, CDR2 FQNEAQ (reference sequence). V was clipped by 1 base and J by 2 bases, with 12 bases between them. There are 15 residues in the CDR3. The CDR3 bases are TGTGCCAGCAGCTTAGTAGGGGATCCCACCTACGAGCAGTACTTC. Translating it yields CASSLVGDPTYEQYF.

This clone is a singleton in its sample. V and J are TRBV13 and TRBJ2-3, with D possibly TRBD1 on 5 matching bases. Germline loops: CDR1 PRHDT, CDR2 FYEKMQ (reference sequence). This CDR3 has 15 amino acids. Trimming shortened V by 8 bases and J by 2 bases, and 17 bases separated the two germline ends. The CDR3 nucleotides are TGTGCCAGCGCAAGGTGGGGCGGTAACACAGATACGCAGTATTTT. Translating gives CASARWGGNTDTQYF.

The chain employs TRBV9 and TRBJ2-2; D is uncertain. The V and J ends lost 0 bases and 6 bases respectively, with 12 bases between them. CDR1 and CDR2 (germline): SGDLS, YYNGEE. The CDR3 runs 15 residues. The CDR3 spells CASSVDDGWAGELFF. In nucleotides, the CDR3 is TGTGCCAGCAGCGTAGATGACGGCTGGGCCGGGGAGCTGTTTTTT. Combining the CDR3 with reference TRBV9 and TRBJ2-2 gives the whole variable domain DSGVTQTPKHLITATGQRVTLRCSPRSGDLSVYWYQQSLDQGLQFLIQYYNGEERAKGNILERFSAQQFPDLHSELNLSSLELGDSALYFCASSVDDGWAGELFFGEGSRLTVL.

The V gene is TRBV7-3, the J gene TRBJ1-1; D not certain. The CDR3 runs 14 residues. Germline CDR1 reads SGHTA; CDR2 reads FQGTGA. V lost 1 base, J lost 4 bases, and 10 bases lay in between. The chain's CDR3 is CASSLMGSVTEAFF. CDR3 nucleotides: TGTGCCAGCAGCTTAATGGGGTCGGTCACTGAAGCTTTCTTT.

The chain carries TRBV5-1 and TRBJ1-1, with no clear D. Germline assignment: CDR1 SGHRS and CDR2 YFSETQ. The germline V and J ends were trimmed by 2 bases and 3 bases, with 8 bases remaining between them. The CDR3 runs 13 residues. The CDR3 DNA is TGCGCCAGCAGCTTTTCTGGGGACACTGAAGCTTTCTTT. It translates to CASSFSGDTEAFF.

The V gene is TRBV10-3, the J gene TRBJ1-2, with D perhaps TRBD1 (5 bases). Trimming cost V 2 bases and J 14 bases, with 15 bases left between them. The germline gives CDR1 ENHRY, CDR2 SYGVKD. The length of the CDR3 is 12 residues. The CDR3 protein is CAISETGTAKTF. The CDR3 DNA follows: TGTGCCATCAGTGAGACCGGGACGGCGAAAACCTTC.

The chain has TRBV28 and TRBJ2-7, with D unclear. Per the germline V gene, CDR1 is MDHEN and CDR2 is SYDVKM. V lost 5 bases, J lost 3 bases, and 23 bases lay in between. The CDR3 has 17 residues. The CDR3 protein is CASSPLIGSVLSYEQYF. The CDR3 DNA reads as TGTGCCAGCAGTCCCCTTATAGGTTCAGTATTGAGCTACGAGCAGTACTTC.